This TCR beta chain was sequenced in a study of cytomegalovirus exposure and HLA in healthy donors. The V gene's germline CDR1 is SGHDT and CDR2 YYEEEE. The CDR3 consists of 15 residues. Unmatched junction bases numbered 4, after V lost 0 bases and J lost 4 bases. The PCR made use of 60 Vbeta and 13 Jbeta primers. Sequenced by immunoSEQ multiplex PCR; TCRdb stores in-frame clones only, minus some. The data show 150,000 to 200,000 clones, 60% to 85% seen once. This TCR derives from a woman aged 40 to 50 in good health and CMV-seropositive. The V call is TRBV5-6, the J call TRBJ2-1; TRBD1 matches 7 bases. Sequencing input: PBMCs. The DNA for the CDR3 is TGTGCCAGCAGCTTGGTAGGGGGCGCTTACAATGAGCAGTTCTTC. Translated, it gives CASSLVGGAYNEQFF.